A single sample gave rise to the 28 T cell receptor beta chains below, sequenced in a study of CD8+CD57+ T cells in acquired aplastic anemia. Selection for sequencing was limited to patients who had shown CD8+CD57+ cell expansion by flow cytometry. Genomic DNA acted as the template from which TCR beta VDJ combination and CDR3 sequence profiling were carried out. TCRdb analysed the reads with MiXCR anew, one entry per CDR3 protein. Among fewer than 250,000 distinct CDR3 sequences listed, around half were seen once. Sequenced material: sorted CD4+, CD8+, or CD8+CD57+ T cells (not recorded which) from PBMCs. The receptors were gathered from a human donor with aplastic anemia.

About this clonotype: The missing conserved phenylalanine or tryptophan at the end of this CDR3 makes a read error likely. The rearrangement links TRBV6-5 to TRBJ2-1; 9 nucleotides line up with TRBD2. The germline CDR1 and CDR2 sequences are MNHEY and SVGAGI. The CDR3 spans 16 residues. Germline trimming cut 5 bases from V and 6 bases from J; bases unmatched to any gene: 11. The CDR3 reads CASSDACGGDVNEQFL. The CDR3 DNA is TGTGCCAGCAGTGACGCTTGCGGGGGGGATGTCAATGAGCAGTTCCTC.

The chain joins TRBV2 to TRBJ2-1; TRBD2 matches 9 bases. CDR1 is SNHLY and CDR2 is FYNNEI in the germline V gene. Trimming removed 3 bases from V and 0 bases from J; junction bases left unmatched: 3. The CDR3 has 16 amino acids. The CDR3 coding sequence is TGTGCCAGCAGTGAGAGTAGCGGGAGCTCCTACAATGAGCAGTTCTTC. Protein sequence: CASSESSGSSYNEQFF.

This clonotype has only a few counts. This could be a read error, since a much larger clone is one nucleotide away. The chain uses TRBV7-9 and TRBJ2-5; either TRBD1 or TRBD2 may fit D (6 bases each). There are 15 residues in the CDR3. Per the germline V gene, CDR1 is SEHNR and CDR2 is FQNEAQ (reference sequence). The DNA of the CDR3 is TGTGCCAGCGGCTTAGAGGGGGGAACAAGGGTGACCCAGTACTTC. Protein sequence: CASGLEGGTRVTQYF. Full variable domain (outside the CDR3, taken from reference TRBV7-9 and TRBJ2-5): DTGVSQNPRHKITKRGQNVTFRCDPISEHNRLYWYRQTLGQGPEFLTYFQNEAQLEKSRLLSDRFSAERPKGSFSTLEIQRTEQGDSAMYLCASGLEGGTRVTQYFGPGTRLLVL.

This clonotype has more than one count but fewer than ten. The genes are TRBV15 and TRBJ2-7; D is perhaps TRBD2 (5 bases). Germline CDR1 LNHNV, CDR2 YYDKDF (reference sequence). The CDR3 covers 16 residues. The V end was cut by 2 bases, the J end by 2 bases, with 16 bases between. CDR3 sequence reads: CATSRHTGRRAYEQYF. The CDR3 DNA reads as TGTGCCACCAGCAGACATACCGGGCGGCGGGCCTACGAGCAGTACTTC.

Regarding this clonotype: This sequence may be a read error, since a much larger clone differs from it by one base. This chain connects TRBV10-2 to TRBJ2-1; TRBD2 might be the D (5 bases). The CDR3 consists of 16 residues. Germline V gives CDR1 WSHSY, CDR2 SAAADI. CDR3 coding DNA: TGTGCCAGCACCAGAGAGGGCCAGGCGATCTCCTACGAGCAGTTCTTC. Protein sequence: CASTREGQAISYEQFF.

This clonotype was found once. The chain uses TRBV27 and TRBJ1-1; no firm D call. Germline V gives CDR1 MNHEY, CDR2 SMNVEV (reference sequence). With 5 bases removed from V and 0 bases from J, the gap between germline ends came to 10 bases. This CDR3 has 14 residues. As DNA, the CDR3 is TGTGCCAGCAGTAAAGCGGGAGTGAACACTGAAGCTTTCTTT. Amino acid sequence: CASSKAGVNTEAFF.

This clonotype showed up just a few times. The CDR3 carries no conserved terminal phenylalanine or tryptophan, so it likely arises from a read error. The chain couples TRBV20-1 to TRBJ2-1; D may be TRBD2 (6 bases). Trimming left V 2 bases short and J 2 bases short, with 13 bases between. The V gene's germline CDR1 is DFQATT and CDR2 SNEGSKA (reference sequence). This CDR3 has 15 amino acids. This CDR3 reads CSARLTSRTYNEQFS. The CDR3 bases are TGCAGTGCTAGACTTACTAGCAGAACCTACAATGAGCAGTTCTCC.

The V call is TRBV4-1, the J call TRBJ1-1, with 7 bases lining up with TRBD1. This CDR3 is 15 amino acids long. V dropped 4 bases and J dropped 6; count of bases not matched to a gene: 11. Per the germline V gene, CDR1 is MGHRA and CDR2 is YSYEKL. The CDR3 region has the DNA TGCGCCAGCAGCCCCGAGTACAGGGGTTCGGCTGAAGCTTTCTTT. This encodes CASSPEYRGSAEAFF.

The sample holds many counts of this clonotype. This sequence joins TRBV10-3 and TRBJ2-3; the D is unclear. V lost 8 bases to trimming and J lost 0 bases, with 15 bases between them. Germline CDR1 is ENHRY and CDR2 is SYGVKD. The CDR3 has 15 residues. The CDR3: CAIRPDHASTDTQYF. Here the CDR3 DNA reads TGTGCCATCCGACCCGACCACGCTAGCACAGATACGCAGTATTTT.

As regards this clonotype: At one boundary the junction diverges from the germline segment, which might be a read error. V usage is TRBV29-1 and J usage is TRBJ2-7, with 7 bases that match TRBD1. The CDR3 spans 13 residues. CDR1 is SQVTM, CDR2 ANQGSEA, per germline. CDR3: CSANVRQGYKQYF. The CDR3 nucleotides read TGCAGCGCCAATGTTCGACAGGGCTACAAGCAGTACTTC.

This clonotype was seen only a few times. The CDR3 nucleotides are TGTGCCAGTAATCCCGGGACAGTCTATAATTCACCCCTCCACTTT. The encoded protein is CASNPGTVYNSPLHF. The chain combines TRBV19 with TRBJ1-6; 7 bases are a match to TRBD1. V lost 7 bases and J lost 3; bases outside the gene matches: 6. The germline gives CDR1 LNHDA, CDR2 SQIVND (reference sequence). The length of the CDR3 is 15 residues.

CDR3 sequence reads: CSALPGLYEQYF. Here the CDR3 DNA reads TGCAGTGCTCTGCCGGGACTCTACGAGCAGTACTTC. The chain is built from TRBV20-1 and TRBJ2-7; TRBD2 is a possible D gene (6 bases). Trimming took off 5 bases at V and 3 bases at J, with 11 bases between the two ends. This CDR3 is built from 12 residues. CDR1 is DFQATT and CDR2 is SNEGSKA in the germline V gene (reference sequence).

The genes are TRBV19 and TRBJ2-1, with no clear D. Germline CDR1 LNHDA, CDR2 SQIVND (reference sequence). The CDR3 totals 13 residues. Trimming cost V 5 bases and J 3 bases, with 8 bases left between them. CDR3 sequence: CASSLGIYNEQFF. Here the CDR3 DNA reads TGTGCCAGTAGTCTTGGTATCTACAATGAGCAGTTCTTC.

The V call is TRBV13, the J call TRBJ1-3, with TRBD1 as a possible D gene (6 bases). Trimming cost V 2 bases and J 4 bases, with 12 bases left between them. Germline CDR1 is PRHDT and CDR2 is FYEKMQ (reference sequence). There are 15 residues in the CDR3. The CDR3 nucleotides are TGTGCCAGCAGCTTACAGGGGAGGACCGGAAACACCATATATTTT. This sequence encodes CASSLQGRTGNTIYF.

In this sample, this clonotype turned up once. This chain connects TRBV5-1 to TRBJ1-5; the D is unclear. Germline V gene data show CDR1 as SGHRS and CDR2 as YFSETQ. V was trimmed by 0 bases and J by 6 bases, leaving 13 bases between them. The CDR3 length is 15 residues. CDR3 sequence reads: CASSLDGQESQPQHF. For the CDR3, the DNA is TGCGCCAGCAGCTTGGATGGGCAGGAGAGTCAGCCCCAGCATTTT.

The rearrangement uses TRBV20-1 and TRBJ2-5; TRBD1 aligns across 10 bases. V was clipped by 0 bases and J by 9 bases; unmatched bases: 13. Germline assignment: CDR1 DFQATT and CDR2 SNEGSKA (reference sequence). The CDR3 is 16 amino acids. The CDR3 DNA reads TGCAGTGCTAGAGACTATAGACAGGGGGCGCGGGAGGCCCAGTACTTC. Translating it yields CSARDYRQGAREAQYF.

The V and J genes are TRBV7-9 and TRBJ1-4; D gene uncertain. V was clipped by 3 bases and J by 8 bases, with 13 bases between them. Per germline, CDR1 SEHNR and CDR2 FQNEAQ (reference sequence). The CDR3 is 14 amino acids. This CDR3 reads CASSLAGDSEKLFF. DNA of the CDR3: TGTGCCAGCAGCTTGGCCGGGGATTCAGAAAAACTGTTTTTT.

This clonotype was seen ten or more times. This chain joins TRBV20-1 and TRBJ2-7; 14 bases line up with TRBD2. J gave up 12 bases and V 4 bases, and 14 bases lay outside the gene matches. The CDR3 is 15 amino acids. The germline V gene encodes CDR1 DFQATT and CDR2 SNEGSKA (reference sequence). The CDR3 DNA follows: TGCAGTGCTACCTCGGGACTAGCGGGAGTACCTTTTCGGTACTTC. This translates into CSATSGLAGVPFRYF.

To note about this clonotype: The conserved final phenylalanine or tryptophan is absent from the CDR3, which likely points to a read error. V and J are TRBV5-6 and TRBJ1-5; a weak D match, TRBD1 (6 bases). CDR1 is SGHDT, CDR2 YYEEEE, per germline. Trimming left V 4 bases short and J 6 bases short, with 8 bases between. The CDR3 is 12 amino acids. CDR3 in amino acids: CASSQGTQPQHS. CDR3 in DNA: TGTGCCAGCAGCCAGGGGACTCAGCCCCAGCATTCT.

The J gene is TRBJ2-7, the V gene TRBV20-1, with 13 bases identical to TRBD2. The CDR3 consists of 15 residues. J was trimmed by 7 bases and V by 3 bases; bases with no gene match: 9. Per the germline V gene, CDR1 is DFQATT and CDR2 is SNEGSKA (reference sequence). The CDR3 sequence: CSARDTSGGAGEQYF. DNA for the CDR3: TGCAGTGCTAGGGACACTAGCGGGGGGGCTGGAGAGCAGTACTTC.

This clonotype was observed a few times. J is TRBJ2-1 and V is TRBV6-1; D may correspond to TRBD1 or TRBD2 (5 bases each). The V end lost 6 bases, the J end lost 8 bases, and 20 bases lay between the germline ends. CDR1 is MNHNS and CDR2 is SASEGT in the germline V gene. The CDR3 has 15 residues. The CDR3, as DNA: TGTGCCAGCAGGTTCCGGGACCCTAGGGCTGATGAGCAGTTCTTC. Translated: CASRFRDPRADEQFF.

The chain links TRBV15 to TRBJ1-1, with D unresolved. The V gene's germline CDR1 is LNHNV and CDR2 YYDKDF (reference sequence). This CDR3 is 13 amino acids long. V lost 3 bases and J 4 bases, leaving 9 bases between the germline ends. CDR3 amino acids: CATSSSLSTEAFF. In nucleotides, the CDR3 is TGTGCCACCAGCAGCTCGCTGAGCACTGAAGCTTTCTTT. The entire variable domain, with the rest obtained from reference TRBV15 and TRBJ1-1, is as follows: DAMVIQNPRYQVTQFGKPVTLSCSQTLNHNVMYWYQQKSSQAPKLLFHYYDKDFNNEADTPDNFQSRRPNTSFCFLDIRSPGLGDTAMYLCATSSSLSTEAFFGQGTRLTVV.

This clonotype was observed a single time. This CDR3 fails to terminate in the conserved phenylalanine or tryptophan, so it likely reflects a read error. The limits of the CDR3 on the DNA are not certain, so only TCRdb's listed CDR3 is given. V gene TRBV24-1 combines with J gene TRBJ1-3; the table's D call, TRBD1, was not checked against the DNA. Germline V gene data show CDR1 as KGHDR and CDR2 as SFDVKD. The CDR3 length is 10 residues, termini included. The CDR3 here is CATSDSGQDT.

This clonotype turned up a few times. J is TRBJ2-4 and V is TRBV4-3; D gene unclear. The germline V and J ends were trimmed by 7 bases and 6 bases, with 4 bases remaining between them. The CDR3 consists of 10 residues. Germline CDR1 LGHNA, CDR2 YSLEER. DNA of the CDR3: TGCGCCAGCATTGGAAACATTCAGTACTTC. Its protein product is CASIGNIQYF.

This clonotype appeared once. The rearrangement uses TRBV2 and TRBJ1-1; D is ambiguous. CDR1 and CDR2 (germline): SNHLY, FYNNEI. This CDR3 is built from 16 residues. V was clipped by 0 bases and J by 0 bases, with 11 bases between them. The CDR3 bases are TGTGCCAGCAGTGAAGCGCTCGGGCAGTTGAACACTGAAGCTTTCTTT. Translating gives CASSEALGQLNTEAFF.

This clonotype was detected only once. V is TRBV7-9 and J is TRBJ2-2; TRBD1 aligns across 8 bases. The CDR3 contains 13 residues. Trimming removed 5 bases from V and 7 bases from J; junction bases left unmatched: 3. From germline, CDR1 is SEHNR and CDR2 FQNEAQ (reference sequence). The CDR3 spells CASSPGQVGELFF. The DNA of the CDR3 is TGTGCCAGCAGCCCGGGACAGGTCGGGGAGCTGTTTTTT.

This clonotype was observed many times. The chain recombines TRBV9 with TRBJ1-1; 8 bases are a match to TRBD1. Losses at the gene ends were 4 bases for V and 5 bases for J; bases not matched to a gene: 10. The CDR3 covers 15 residues. CDR1 is SGDLS, CDR2 YYNGEE, per germline. CDR3 in DNA: TGTGCCAGCAGCCCCTCGTCCCAGGGGGCAACTGAAGCTTTCTTT. Translated, it gives CASSPSSQGATEAFF.

This clonotype showed up many times. This rearrangement joins TRBV6-4 to TRBJ2-3; 7 bases fit TRBD2. CDR1 is MRHNA and CDR2 is SNTAGT in the germline V gene. Trimming removed 0 bases from V and 1 base from J; junction bases left unmatched: 4. CDR3 length equals 16 residues. The CDR3 is CASSDSTGGGTDTQYF. The CDR3 DNA sequence: TGTGCCAGCAGTGACTCGACGGGGGGTGGCACAGATACGCAGTATTTT.